These 8 T cell receptor beta chains originate from one sample sequenced in a study of OX40 agonist ivuxolimab in advanced cancers. The assay was immunoSEQ multiplex PCR, and TCRdb's table has in-frame clones only and misses some. In the table there are almost 85,000 clones, around 84% of which are singletons. The sample was CD4+ or CD8+ T cells sorted from blood, taken in a trial of the OX40 agonist ivuxolimab. The receptor source for this set is an adult with an advanced solid tumor such as melanoma, head and neck, liver or kidney cancer.

J is TRBJ1-1 and V is TRBV11-2; a possible D gene is TRBD1 (5 bases). The germline V gene has CDR1 SGHAT and CDR2 FQNNGV. V lost 2 bases and J lost 7, with 17 bases in between. The CDR3 has 15 residues. CDR3 in amino acids: CASSLILGGAGEAFF. The DNA for the CDR3 is TGTGCCAGCAGCTTAATCTTGGGAGGGGCTGGTGAAGCTTTCTTT.

This clone was seen once. A junction end diverges from the germline sequence, so it may reflect a read error. The rearrangement uses TRBV7-7 and TRBJ2-1, with a tentative D call TRBD2 (6 bases). CDR3 size: 14 residues. In germline, CDR1 is SSHAT, CDR2 FNYEAQ (reference sequence). The CDR3 sequence is CASSLSGSYNEQFF. Written as DNA, the CDR3 is TGTGCTAGCAGCCTTAGCGGTTCCTACAATGAGCAGTTCTTC.

This clone was observed a few times. The V gene is TRBV12-5, the J gene TRBJ1-1; weak D call: TRBD1 (5 bases). Germline assignment: CDR1 LGHNT and CDR2 FRNRAP. The V gene lost 7 bases and the J gene lost 3 bases, with 15 bases spanning the gap. This CDR3 contains 14 residues. CDR3 nucleotides: TGTGCTAGTGCCATTGGGGGAAGCGACACTGAAGCTTTCTTT. Protein: CASAIGGSDTEAFF.

V gene TRBV4-1 combines with J gene TRBJ2-5; 12 bases are a match to TRBD1. V lost 4 bases and J lost 5; bases outside the gene matches: 8. CDR1 and CDR2 (germline): MGHRA, YSYEKL. The CDR3 loop spans 16 amino acids. DNA of the CDR3: TGCGCCAGCAGCCGAGACGGGACAGGGGGCGGGGAGACCCAGTACTTC. Translating it yields CASSRDGTGGGETQYF.

This chain connects TRBV19 to TRBJ2-3, with 8 positions matching TRBD2. The CDR3 has 14 residues. In germline, CDR1 is LNHDA, CDR2 SQIVND (reference sequence). J gave up 1 base and V 6 bases, and 3 bases lay outside the gene matches. CDR3 sequence: CASRTSGGTDTQYF. The CDR3 nucleotides read TGTGCCAGTAGAACTAGCGGTGGCACAGATACGCAGTATTTT.

The gene calls are TRBV20-1 and TRBJ1-1, with D uncertain. This CDR3 is 11 amino acids long. Deletions cut 6 bases from V and 2 bases from J, with 7 bases between. Germline V gives CDR1 DFQATT, CDR2 SNEGSKA (reference sequence). The CDR3 nucleotides are TGCAGTGCATACCTCAACACTGAAGCTTTCTTT. It is translated as CSAYLNTEAFF.

The chain has TRBV5-6 and TRBJ1-2, with unresolved D. The CDR3 is made up of 14 amino acids. The germline V gene has CDR1 SGHDT and CDR2 YYEEEE. The V gene lost 2 bases and the J gene lost 3 bases, with 11 bases spanning the gap. CDR3 loop: CASSFFRDHYGYTF. DNA for the CDR3: TGTGCCAGCAGCTTCTTTCGAGACCACTATGGCTACACCTTC.

Concerning this clone: Additional DNA sequences in this sample encode the identical CDR3. The chain combines TRBV9 with TRBJ2-7; D remains unclear. The germline V and J ends were trimmed by 0 bases and 0 bases, with 4 bases remaining between them. The germline V gene has CDR1 SGDLS and CDR2 YYNGEE. The CDR3 is 13 residues long. CDR3 protein: CASSVAPSYEQYF. In DNA, the CDR3 is TGTGCCAGCAGCGTAGCCCCCTCCTACGAGCAGTACTTC. The full variable domain, with the rest looked up from reference TRBV9 and TRBJ2-7, is DSGVTQTPKHLITATGQRVTLRCSPRSGDLSVYWYQQSLDQGLQFLIQYYNGEERAKGNILERFSAQQFPDLHSELNLSSLELGDSALYFCASSVAPSYEQYFGPGTRLTVT.